The sequence of this T cell receptor (beta chain) was determined in a study of siplizumab effects on memory and regulatory T cells. Study-level results: Mappable alloreactive CD4+ clones were on average around 69% Treg-derived with siplizumab, roughly 28% in controls. A major contribution to the alloresponse seemed to be made by naive T cells, which seemed more diverse than memory cells.

Trimming cost V 5 bases and J 4 bases; bases outside gene matches: 5. Germline CDR1 SGHNT, CDR2 YENEEA. This CDR3 contains 14 residues. As concerns this clone: Its antigen is not identified.

Assayed TCR templates numbered 80,000 to 100,000 for each sample. Clones were sequenced by immunoSEQ multiplex PCR, and TCRdb holds only the in-frame ones, with some missing. The data contain approximately 100,000 clones, around 95% of them singletons. The sequence was collected from a human donor in good health. The gene calls are TRBV11-3 and TRBJ2-3; 8 bases fit TRBD1. Sequencing used Tregs sorted from blood. Written as DNA, the CDR3 is TGTGCCAGCAGCCCGGACAGGGTTGCAGATACGCAGTATTTT. Amino acid sequence: CASSPDRVADTQYF.